This is a list of T cell receptor beta chains from one sample in a study of CD8+ T cells in alopecia areata. Sequenced by immunoSEQ multiplex PCR; TCRdb stores in-frame clones only, minus some. The table shows about 300,000 clones, with roughly 64% occurring only once. Sequences were derived from CD4+ T cells sorted from blood, sampled at week 24, from a patient treated with tofacitinib. Receptors were obtained from a human donor with alopecia areata. The CDR3 runs from the conserved cysteine through the conserved F or W. The D gene is left open where the match is weak. Expanded clones get a size class; other rows say once, few or many, or leave the size out.

V	size	D	J	CDR3	DNA
TRBV6-6	.	.	TRBJ1-6	CASSPGILLTPLHF	TGTGCCAGCAGCCCCGGTATTTTACTAACACCCCTCCACTTT
TRBV5-6	.	.	TRBJ2-7	CASSFRQGRAYEQYF	TGTGCCAGCAGCTTTCGACAAGGTCGGGCCTACGAGCAGTACTTC
TRBV29-1	.	TRBD1	TRBJ2-2	CSADRGNTGELFF	TGCAGCGCGGACAGGGGGAACACCGGGGAGCTGTTTTTT
TRBV7-3	once	.	TRBJ2-3	CASSLNGYTDTQYF	TGTGCCAGCAGCTTAAATGGGTACACAGATACGCAGTATTTT
TRBV19	.	.	TRBJ2-7	CASTGTPPFDEQYF	TGTGCCAGTACAGGTACCCCACCCTTCGACGAGCAGTACTTC
TRBV5-4	.	.	TRBJ2-6	CASSWQAMSGANVLTF	TGTGCCAGCAGTTGGCAGGCCATGTCCGGGGCCAACGTCCTGACTTTC
TRBV5-4	.	TRBD1	TRBJ2-3	CASSLDRGPTDTQYF	TGTGCCAGCAGCTTGGACAGGGGGCCCACAGATACGCAGTATTTT
TRBV14	.	.	TRBJ1-1	CASSRLRTEAFF	TGTGCCAGCAGCCGTCTACGGACCGAAGCTTTCTTT
TRBV6-5	.	.	TRBJ1-1	CASSFGSMVFF	TGTGCCAGCAGTTTTGGGTCGATGGTTTTCTTT
TRBV4-2	.	.	TRBJ1-1	CASSQYKLGQRRPNTEAFF	TGTGCCAGCAGCCAATATAAGCTGGGACAAAGGCGGCCGAACACTGAAGCTTTCTTT
TRBV4-1	.	TRBD2	TRBJ2-3	CASSLQPGGLAGDTDTQYF	TGCGCCAGCAGCCTCCAACCCGGAGGGCTAGCGGGGGACACAGATACGCAGTATTTT
TRBV5-4	few	.	TRBJ2-5	CASTEGNRETQYF	TGTGCCAGCACGGAGGGGAATAGGGAGACCCAGTACTTC
TRBV30	once	.	TRBJ2-7	CAWSMRTEQYF	TGTGCCTGGAGTATGAGAACCGAGCAGTACTTC
TRBV7-9	.	.	TRBJ1-1	CASSLPRNTEAFF	TGTGCCAGCAGCCTCCCTCGGAACACTGAAGCTTTCTTT
TRBV9	.	TRBD2	TRBJ2-7	CASSAGLGPYEQYF	TGTGCCAGCAGCGCGGGACTAGGCCCCTACGAGCAGTACTTC
TRBV7-9	.	.	TRBJ1-1	CASSPKYTEAFF	TGTGCCAGCAGCCCGAAATACACTGAAGCTTTCTTT
TRBV5-6	.	.	TRBJ1-6	CASSLAWGNSPLHF	TGTGCCAGCAGCTTGGCTTGGGGTAATTCACCCCTCCACTTT
TRBV6-1	.	.	TRBJ2-1	CASRDAGGNEQFF	TGTGCCAGCAGAGATGCAGGGGGGAATGAGCAGTTCTTC
TRBV30	few	.	TRBJ2-3	CAWSVLTSTDTQYF	TGTGCCTGGAGTGTTTTAACTAGCACAGATACGCAGTATTTT
TRBV7-2	.	TRBD2	TRBJ2-3	CASSLEGSGGYTDTQYF	TGTGCCAGCAGCTTAGAAGGTAGCGGGGGTTATACAGATACGCAGTATTTT
TRBV6-1	.	.	TRBJ2-2	CASSAWQGERELFF	TGTGCCAGCAGTGCCTGGCAGGGAGAAAGGGAGCTGTTTTTT
TRBV7-2	.	TRBD2	TRBJ2-3	CASTREGSTDTQYF	TGTGCCAGCACCAGGGAGGGCAGCACAGATACGCAGTATTTT
TRBV6-5	.	.	TRBJ1-5	CASSTGRNQPQHF	TGTGCCAGCAGCACGGGCAGGAATCAGCCCCAGCATTTT
TRBV10-3	.	.	TRBJ1-6	CAISIGQQNSPLHF	TGTGCCATCAGTATCGGACAGCAGAATTCACCCCTCCACTTT
TRBV30	few	.	TRBJ1-5	CAWSVKGWGMEQPQHF	TGTGCCTGGAGTGTAAAGGGGTGGGGGATGGAACAGCCCCAGCATTTT
TRBV29-1	.	.	TRBJ1-2	CSSPTPNYGYTF	TGCAGCTCCCCAACGCCGAACTATGGCTACACCTTC
TRBV6-5	.	.	TRBJ2-3	CASRRTVRSTDTQYF	TGTGCCAGCAGGCGGACGGTACGAAGCACAGATACGCAGTATTTT
TRBV5-4	.	.	TRBJ2-5	CASSLWREETQYF	TGTGCCAGCAGCCTTTGGCGGGAAGAGACCCAGTACTTC
TRBV18	.	.	TRBJ2-4	CASSPRAECDIQYF	TGTGCCAGCTCACCAAGGGCAGAATGCGACATTCAGTACTTC
TRBV10-3	few	.	TRBJ2-5	CAISESFRGETQYF	TGTGCCATCAGTGAGTCTTTCAGGGGAGAGACCCAGTACTTC
TRBV30	.	.	TRBJ2-5	CAWSGERNQETQYF	TGTGCCTGGAGTGGGGAACGAAACCAAGAGACCCAGTACTTC
TRBV20-1	.	.	TRBJ1-2	CSARLGDGYTF	TGCAGTGCTAGATTGGGAGACGGCTACACCTTC
TRBV2	few	.	TRBJ1-5	CASSVTGQNQPQHF	TGTGCCAGCAGTGTGACAGGTCAGAATCAGCCCCAGCATTTT
TRBV5-6	.	TRBD1	TRBJ1-2	CASAPSGGNYGYTF	TGTGCCAGCGCCCCTTCAGGGGGGAACTATGGCTACACCTTC
TRBV29-1	few	.	TRBJ1-2	CSATGGNYGYTF	TGCAGTGCGACGGGAGGCAACTATGGCTACACCTTC
TRBV19	few	TRBD2	TRBJ2-1	CASSNPGLQYEQFF	TGTGCCAGTAGTAATCCGGGACTACAGTATGAGCAGTTCTTC
TRBV29-1	few	.	TRBJ2-2	CSVAWTTNTGELFF	TGCAGCGTTGCTTGGACAACCAACACCGGGGAGCTGTTTTTT
TRBV29-1	few	TRBD1	TRBJ2-7	CSVEIDRGSREQYF	TGCAGCGTTGAAATTGACAGGGGGTCACGCGAGCAGTACTTC
TRBV16	.	.	TRBJ2-7	CASTLGMAYEQYF	TGTGCCAGCACCCTGGGGATGGCCTACGAGCAGTACTTC
TRBV30	.	.	TRBJ1-6	CAWSVGGLNSPLHF	TGTGCCTGGAGTGTGGGGGGCCTCAATTCACCCCTCCACTTT
TRBV5-6	few	TRBD1	TRBJ2-7	CASSLAGGGYEQYF	TGTGCCAGCAGCTTGGCAGGGGGTGGCTACGAGCAGTACTTC
TRBV5-8	few	.	TRBJ1-5	CASSLVRQPQHF	TGTGCCAGCAGCTTGGTCCGTCAGCCCCAGCATTTT
TRBV30	.	.	TRBJ1-6	CAWSAPLGGNSPLHF	TGTGCCTGGAGTGCCCCGCTTGGGGGTAATTCACCCCTCCACTTT
TRBV2	.	.	TRBJ2-7	CAAQQGPSSYEQYF	TGTGCCGCACAACAGGGCCCGAGCTCCTACGAGCAGTACTTC
TRBV30	.	.	TRBJ1-2	CAWSVRRAATEYGYTF	TGTGCCTGGAGTGTACGTAGGGCCGCGACGGAGTATGGCTACACCTTC
TRBV27	.	.	TRBJ2-1	CASSTTGYSSYNEQFF	TGTGCCAGCAGTACGACAGGTTATAGCTCCTACAATGAGCAGTTCTTC
TRBV7-3	.	TRBD2	TRBJ2-1	CASSLSPRGDNEQFF	TGTGCCAGCAGCTTAAGCCCACGGGGGGACAATGAGCAGTTCTTC
TRBV2	.	.	TRBJ1-4	CASSERRDGEKLFF	TGTGCCAGCAGTGAAAGGAGGGATGGAGAAAAACTGTTTTTT
TRBV4-1	few	.	TRBJ1-5	CASSQAEGGRNQPQHF	TGCGCCAGCAGCCAAGCGGAGGGGGGGCGCAATCAGCCCCAGCATTTT
TRBV5-1	.	.	TRBJ2-7	CASSLSGIYYEQYF	TGCGCCAGCAGCTTGTCGGGGATATACTACGAGCAGTACTTC
TRBV5-6	.	TRBD1	TRBJ1-2	CASSPRDRGDGYTF	TGTGCCAGCAGCCCCCGGGACAGGGGAGATGGCTACACCTTC
TRBV5-6	.	TRBD1	TRBJ1-1	CASSFGQGGTEAFF	TGTGCCAGCAGTTTTGGACAGGGGGGAACTGAAGCTTTCTTT
TRBV30	.	TRBD1	TRBJ2-7	CAYRGQPYEQYF	TGTGCCTACAGGGGGCAACCCTACGAGCAGTACTTC
TRBV10-3	few	.	TRBJ2-1	CAITGPGGSKGYNEQFF	TGTGCCATCACCGGTCCGGGGGGCTCGAAAGGGTACAATGAGCAGTTCTTC
TRBV9	.	.	TRBJ1-2	CASSPEGVSYGYTF	TGTGCCAGCAGCCCAGAGGGCGTATCCTATGGCTACACCTTC
TRBV19	.	.	TRBJ2-7	CASSLAGQRGTYEQYF	TGTGCCAGTAGTCTGGCGGGACAGCGAGGGACCTACGAGCAGTACTTC
TRBV5-6	.	.	TRBJ2-4	CASSLVGLAKNIQYF	TGTGCCAGCAGCTTGGTCGGGCTAGCCAAAAACATTCAGTACTTC